This T cell receptor (beta chain) emerged from a study of blood T cells in healthy people across ages. Turning to this clonotype: What it binds is unknown.

A second PCR of about 6 to 12 cycles used a sample-barcoded 5' primer and a J-beta primer mix. Each cDNA molecule was tagged by a template-switch adaptor that had 12 random nucleotides. TCRdb passed the 5' RACE reads through MiXCR, listing each CDR3 protein once. The data show 1,500,000 or so distinct CDR3 sequences, with under 55% seen just once and under 5% held by the top ten. Those donating, healthy Caucasian individuals from Russia, were aged roughly 6 to 95. The amount of total RNA extracted per sample was at least 5.5 micrograms. Study results and caveats: Naive T cell percentage by flow cytometry tracked strongly with beta diversity.

Between the trimmed V and J ends, which lost 0 bases and 2 bases, there was a span of 10 bases. There are 16 residues in the CDR3. Germline CDR1 reads KGHDR; CDR2 reads SFDVKD. The sample taken for sequencing was blood. The chain is built from TRBV24-1 and TRBJ2-1; D gene uncertain. This TCR was sampled from a woman aged 18 to 35 in good health. CDR3 coding DNA: TGTGCCACCAGTGATTTGAACACCAACACCTACAATGAGCAGTTCTTC. Residues: CATSDLNTNTYNEQFF.